These 2 T cell receptor beta chains were all obtained from the same sample, sequenced in a study of T-cell reconstitution after alpha-beta-depleted transplantation in children (dated by TCRdb to the mid-2010s). Read against the paper, the sample's treatment or condition label means: allogeneic hematopoietic cell transplantation with graft depleted of TCRalphabeta T cells and CD19 B cells. The receptor library was made with PCR. The reads were generated on an Illumina HiSeq 2500. To normalize quantification of the TCRbeta repertoire, the TCR libraries were built with molecular barcoding that relied on unique molecular identifiers. TCRdb cleaned the public reads at Q25 with fastp, built clones with MiXCR and kept in-frame beta chains. Duplicate CDR3 protein sequences are folded into a single record with the most common DNA and genes. Across this sample there are hundreds of thousands of distinct CDR3 sequences, with under 15% seen only once. Over 2% of the sample is held by the ten biggest clonotypes.

Sequencing was performed on PBMCs, mostly from graft donor cells, taken 360 days after TCRalphabeta/CD19-depleted stem cell transplant. These receptors were obtained from a male patient under 18 who had a stem cell transplant for acute myeloid leukemia, so the T cells may come from the graft donor.

In this sample, this clonotype turned up once. Possible read error: a much larger clone is one base away. The V call is TRBV10-3, the J call TRBJ2-7; weak D call: TRBD2 (6 bases). V was clipped by 10 bases and J by 4 bases, with 17 bases between them. Per germline, CDR1 ENHRY and CDR2 SYGVKD. The CDR3 is 13 amino acids. The CDR3 DNA reads TGTGCCACCCAACGTGGAGGGATTTACGAGCAGTACTTC. Its protein product is CATQRGGIYEQYF.

In this sample, this clonotype turned up a few times. The V call is TRBV28, the J call TRBJ2-7, with TRBD1 identical over 10 bases. The trim removed 0 bases at V and 3 bases at J, leaving 2 bases unmatched. Germline lookup yields CDR1 MDHEN and CDR2 SYDVKM. There are 15 residues in the CDR3. The DNA of the CDR3 is TGTGCCAGCAGTTTATGGACAGGGGGCCGCTACGAGCAGTACTTC. Its protein is CASSLWTGGRYEQYF.